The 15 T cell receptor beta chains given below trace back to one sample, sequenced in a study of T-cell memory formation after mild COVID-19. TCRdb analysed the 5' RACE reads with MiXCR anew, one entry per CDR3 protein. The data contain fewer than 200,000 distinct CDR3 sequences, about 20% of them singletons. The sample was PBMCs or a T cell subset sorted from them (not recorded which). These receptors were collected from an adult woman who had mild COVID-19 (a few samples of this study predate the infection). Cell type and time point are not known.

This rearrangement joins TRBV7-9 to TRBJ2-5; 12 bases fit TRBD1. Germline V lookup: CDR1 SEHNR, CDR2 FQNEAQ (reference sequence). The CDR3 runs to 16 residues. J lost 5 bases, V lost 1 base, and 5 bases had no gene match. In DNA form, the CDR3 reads TGTGCCAGCAGCTTAGATGGGACAGGGGGCCGGGAGACCCAGTACTTC. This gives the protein CASSLDGTGGRETQYF.

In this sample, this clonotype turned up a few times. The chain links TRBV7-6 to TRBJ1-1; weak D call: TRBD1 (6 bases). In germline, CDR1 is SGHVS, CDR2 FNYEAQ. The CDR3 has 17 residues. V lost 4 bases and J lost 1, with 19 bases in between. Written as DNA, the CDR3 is TGTGCCAGCAGCTCTGTCCCGGGGCGGGGACAGAACACTGAAGCTTTCTTT. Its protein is CASSSVPGRGQNTEAFF. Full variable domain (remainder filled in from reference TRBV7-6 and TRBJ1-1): GAGVSQSPRYKVTKRGQDVALRCDPISGHVSLYWYRQALGQGPEFLTYFNYEAQQDKSGLPNDRFSAERPEGSISTLTIQRTEQRDSAMYRCASSSVPGRGQNTEAFFGQGTRLTVV.

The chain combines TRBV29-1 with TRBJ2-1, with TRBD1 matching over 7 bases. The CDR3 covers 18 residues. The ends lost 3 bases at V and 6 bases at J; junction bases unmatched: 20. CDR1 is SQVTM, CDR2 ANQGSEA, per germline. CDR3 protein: CSVEGGLTGSITTNEQFF. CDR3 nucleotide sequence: TGCAGCGTTGAGGGTGGGCTGACAGGGTCCATAACAACCAATGAGCAGTTCTTC.

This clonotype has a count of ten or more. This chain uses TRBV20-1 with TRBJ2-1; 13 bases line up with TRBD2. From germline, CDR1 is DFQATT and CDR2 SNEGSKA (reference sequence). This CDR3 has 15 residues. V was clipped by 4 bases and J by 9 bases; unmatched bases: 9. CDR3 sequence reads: CSATEGLAGVAEQFF. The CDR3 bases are TGCAGTGCTACTGAAGGACTAGCGGGAGTAGCTGAGCAGTTCTTC.

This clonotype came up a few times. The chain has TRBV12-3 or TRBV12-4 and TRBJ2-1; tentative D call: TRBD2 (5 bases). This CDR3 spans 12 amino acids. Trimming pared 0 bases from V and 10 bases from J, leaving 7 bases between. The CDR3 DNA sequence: TGTGCCAGCAGTTTAGCGCGAGGGGAGCAGTTCTTC. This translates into CASSLARGEQFF.

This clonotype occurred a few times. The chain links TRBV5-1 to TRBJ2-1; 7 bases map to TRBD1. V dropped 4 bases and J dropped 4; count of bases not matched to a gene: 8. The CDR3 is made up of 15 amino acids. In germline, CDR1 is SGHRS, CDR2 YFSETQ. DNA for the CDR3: TGCGCCAGCAGCCTATCCGGGACAGCATACAATGAGCAGTTCTTC. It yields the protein CASSLSGTAYNEQFF.

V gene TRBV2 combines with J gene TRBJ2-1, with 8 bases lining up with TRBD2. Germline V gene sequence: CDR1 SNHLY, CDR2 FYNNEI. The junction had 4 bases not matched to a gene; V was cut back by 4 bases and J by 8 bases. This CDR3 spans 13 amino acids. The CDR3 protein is CASSGLARDEQFF. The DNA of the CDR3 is TGTGCCAGCAGTGGACTAGCGAGAGATGAGCAGTTCTTC.

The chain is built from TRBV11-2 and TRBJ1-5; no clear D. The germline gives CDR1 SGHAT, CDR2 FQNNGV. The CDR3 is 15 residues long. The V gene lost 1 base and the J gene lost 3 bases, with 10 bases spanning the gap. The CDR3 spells CASSLAGDINQPQHF. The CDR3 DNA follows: TGTGCCAGCAGCTTAGCCGGGGATATCAATCAGCCCCAGCATTTT.

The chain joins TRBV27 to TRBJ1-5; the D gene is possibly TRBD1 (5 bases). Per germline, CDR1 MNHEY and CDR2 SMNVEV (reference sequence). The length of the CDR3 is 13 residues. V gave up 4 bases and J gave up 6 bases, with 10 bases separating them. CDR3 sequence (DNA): TGTGCCAGCAGTTGGGACCTGGCTCAGCCCCAGCATTTT. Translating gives CASSWDLAQPQHF.

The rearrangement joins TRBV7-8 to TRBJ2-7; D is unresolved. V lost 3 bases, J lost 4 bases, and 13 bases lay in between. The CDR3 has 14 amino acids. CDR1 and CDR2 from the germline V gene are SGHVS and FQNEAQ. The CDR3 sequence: CASSFGSAAYEQYF. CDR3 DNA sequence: TGTGCCAGCAGCTTTGGATCGGCGGCGTACGAGCAGTACTTC. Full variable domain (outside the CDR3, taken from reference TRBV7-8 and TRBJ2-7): GAGVSQSPRYKVAKRGQDVALRCDPISGHVSLFWYQQALGQGPEFLTYFQNEAQLDKSGLPSDRFFAERPEGSVSTLKIQRTQQEDSAVYLCASSFGSAAYEQYFGPGTRLTVT.

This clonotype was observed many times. CDR3 sequence: CASSLSLEQYF. The CDR3 coding sequence is TGTGCCAGCAGCTTATCGCTGGAGCAGTACTTC. V gene TRBV7-9 combines with J gene TRBJ2-7, with D hard to call. The CDR3 loop spans 11 amino acids. V dropped 2 bases and J dropped 7 bases, with 6 bases sitting between them. CDR1 SEHNR and CDR2 FQNEAQ come from the germline V gene (reference sequence).

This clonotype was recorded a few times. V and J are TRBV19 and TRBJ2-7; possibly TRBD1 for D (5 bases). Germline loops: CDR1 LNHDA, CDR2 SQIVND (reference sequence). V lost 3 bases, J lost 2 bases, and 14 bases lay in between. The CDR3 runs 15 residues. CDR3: CASSIAQGRAYEQYF. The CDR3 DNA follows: TGTGCCAGTAGTATTGCCCAGGGTCGAGCCTACGAGCAGTACTTC.

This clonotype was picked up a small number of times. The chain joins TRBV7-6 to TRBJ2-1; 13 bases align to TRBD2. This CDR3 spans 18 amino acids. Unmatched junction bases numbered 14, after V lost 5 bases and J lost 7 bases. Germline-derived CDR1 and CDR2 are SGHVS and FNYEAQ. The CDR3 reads CASSTRTSGSFLGNEQFF. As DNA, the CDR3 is TGTGCCAGCAGCACCCGGACTAGCGGGAGCTTTTTGGGTAATGAGCAGTTCTTC.

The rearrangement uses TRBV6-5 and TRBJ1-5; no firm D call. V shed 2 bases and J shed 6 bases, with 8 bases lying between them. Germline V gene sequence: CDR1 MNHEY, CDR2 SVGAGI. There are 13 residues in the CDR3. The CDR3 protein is CASSYSALQPQHF. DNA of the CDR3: TGTGCCAGCAGTTACAGTGCTCTTCAGCCCCAGCATTTT.

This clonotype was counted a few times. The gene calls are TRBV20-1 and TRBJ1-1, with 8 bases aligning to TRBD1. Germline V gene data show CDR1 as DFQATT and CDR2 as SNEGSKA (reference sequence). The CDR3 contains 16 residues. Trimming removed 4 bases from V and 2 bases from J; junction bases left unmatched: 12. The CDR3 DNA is TGCAGTGCTACCTCCCGACAGGGGAGGGGTAACACTGAAGCTTTCTTT. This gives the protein CSATSRQGRGNTEAFF.